This T cell receptor beta chain was recovered during a study of a mutant IDH1 vaccine in newly diagnosed glioma. As for the study in general: Vaccines were first given 4-6 weeks after radiotherapy alone, or with temozolomide cycles. Patients arrived already treated with radiotherapy, temozolomide, or both, most having had both.

V lost 4 bases, J lost 1 base, and 13 bases lay in between. CDR1 and CDR2 (germline): SGHRS, YFSETQ. This CDR3 contains 15 residues. Here immunoSEQ multiplex PCR was the method, and the copy in TCRdb shows in-frame clones only, minus some. The table records about 77,000 clones, 75% to 90% of them present only once. Concerning this clone: The antigen remains undetermined.

This sample's time point: week 23, last vaccination. Doses consisted of 300 ug of mutant IDH1 20-mer peptide each, paired with topical imiquimod. Findings and caveats of the study: The authors found pseudoprogression apparently unrelated to changes in top peripheral T cell clonotypes. Of the patients, 85% to 95% had vaccine-induced immune responses.

The chain uses TRBV5-1 and TRBJ2-3, with D perhaps matching TRBD1 (6 bases). The sequencing here drew on PBMCs, taken from a glioma patient whose treatment included an IDH1 peptide vaccine. The TCR sequence derives from a woman aged 45-60 years with glioma. CDR3 residues: CASSPVDRRTDTQYF. The CDR3 DNA reads as TGCGCCAGCAGCCCGGTTGACAGGCGCACAGATACGCAGTATTTT. The whole variable domain, filled in from reference TRBV5-1 and TRBJ2-3, reads KAGVTQTPRYLIKTRGQQVTLSCSPISGHRSVSWYQQTPGQGLQFLFEYFSETQRNKGNFPGRFSGRQFSNSRSEMNVSTLELGDSALYLCASSPVDRRTDTQYFGPGTRLTVL.